This T cell receptor beta chain originates from a study of blood T cell repertoires in COVID-19. In the study overall: Samples of COVID-19 (acute and convalescent) were obtained from the United States, Italy and Spain. T cells, B-cell-depleted T cells, or PBMCs provided the cDNA or gDNA that served as material.

In the study's own analysis: Amplified reference gene primers provided the basis for estimating nucleated cell counts. Generated by immunoSEQ multiplex PCR, the TCRdb table keeps only in-frame clones and is missing some. V and J calls and clone size are as listed in that table; D and trimming were resolved from the DNA. The sample includes 100,000 or so clones, roughly 85% of them seen just once. The table lists this clone with a few counts. The sequence came from a woman aged 70-85 years with active or convalescent COVID-19. The material sequenced was peripheral blood.

CDR3 sequence: CASTPGTGTYEQYF. The CDR3 region has the DNA TGTGCCAGTACCCCGGGGACAGGGACGTACGAGCAGTACTTC. The chain carries TRBV19 and TRBJ2-7, with 9 bases that match TRBD1. J gave up 4 bases and V 7 bases, and 8 bases lay outside the gene matches. The CDR3 loop spans 14 amino acids. In germline, CDR1 is LNHDA, CDR2 SQIVND (reference sequence). The variable domain in full, completed from reference TRBV19 and TRBJ2-7, reads DGGITQSPKYLFRKEGQNVTLSCEQNLNHDAMYWYRQDPGQGLRLIYYSQIVNDFQKGDIAEGYSVSREKKESFPLTVTSAQKNPTAFYLCASTPGTGTYEQYFGPGTRLTVT.